These T cell receptor beta chains were read from a single sample in a study of vaccination effects on CD4 cells after COVID-19. No antigens are known for them. TCRdb's copy holds only in-frame clones and misses some; the assay was immunoSEQ multiplex PCR. The table has tens of thousands of clones, roughly 74% seen once. The input for sequencing was CD4+ T cells from PBMCs cultured with HCoV-NL63 spike peptides, taken before COVID-19 vaccination. Every receptor here comes from a human donor who received a COVID-19 vaccine. CDR3s include the opening cysteine and the closing phenylalanine or tryptophan. D genes are given only for firm matches. The size entry is marked missing in some rows and otherwise reads once, few, many or a size class.

cdr3_length,clone_size,v_call,d_call,j_call,cdr3_aa,cdr3_nt
14,-,TRBV7-8,-,TRBJ1-6,CASSPSLSNSPLHF,TGTGCCAGCAGCCCATCCCTAAGTAATTCACCCCTCCACTTT
16,once,TRBV4-1,-,TRBJ1-6,CASSQGSRGVNSPLHF,TGCGCCAGCAGCCAAGGCAGCCGGGGGGTTAATTCACCCCTCCACTTT
9,-,TRBV2,-,TRBJ1-5,CASRGTQHF,TGTGCCAGTCGGGGCACCCAGCATTTT
14,-,TRBV30,-,TRBJ2-3,CAWARDRGADTQYF,TGTGCCTGGGCTAGGGACCGAGGGGCAGATACGCAGTATTTT
18,few,TRBV21-1,-,TRBJ2-1,CASSKARLAGNSYNEQFF,TGTGCCAGCAGCAAAGCCCGACTAGCGGGGAACTCCTACAATGAGCAGTTCTTC
20,-,TRBV3-1/TRBV3-2,TRBD2,TRBJ2-3,CASSHYRTSGGASSTDTQYF,TGTGCCAGCAGCCACTATAGGACTAGCGGGGGGGCCTCGAGCACAGATACGCAGTATTTT
17,once,TRBV27,TRBD1,TRBJ1-6,CASSLGGQGAYNSPLHF,TGTGCCAGCAGTTTAGGGGGACAGGGCGCCTATAATTCACCCCTCCACTTT
14,-,TRBV19,TRBD1,TRBJ2-1,CASTRDRTNNEQFF,TGTGCCAGCACCCGGGACAGGACCAACAATGAGCAGTTCTTC
14,-,TRBV6-5,-,TRBJ1-3,CASGMGGTGNTIYF,TGTGCCAGCGGAATGGGCGGGACTGGAAACACCATATATTTT
14,once,TRBV5-5,-,TRBJ1-2,CASSSAPSSYGYTF,TGTGCCAGCAGTTCGGCACCCAGTTCCTATGGCTACACCTTC
15,once,TRBV4-1,-,TRBJ1-3,CASSQDSASGNTIYF,TGCGCCAGCAGCCAAGATTCGGCTTCGGGAAACACCATATATTTT
16,once,TRBV9,-,TRBJ1-6,CASSPQVGSNNSPLHF,TGTGCCAGCAGCCCCCAGGTCGGATCCAATAATTCACCCCTCCACTTT
16,-,TRBV7-3,TRBD1,TRBJ2-3,CASSSLGGQGTDTQYF,TGTGCCAGCAGCTCATTGGGGGGACAGGGTACAGATACGCAGTATTTT
15,-,TRBV5-1,TRBD1,TRBJ1-2,CASSLNSGQDYGYTF,TGCGCCAGCAGCTTGAATTCGGGACAGGACTATGGCTACACCTTC
14,-,TRBV24-1,-,TRBJ2-5,CATSEPGEQETQYF,TGTGCCACCAGTGAGCCGGGAGAGCAAGAGACCCAGTACTTC
15,-,TRBV3-1/TRBV3-2,-,TRBJ1-3,CASSQDRYSGNTIYF,TGTGCCAGCAGCCAAGACAGATACTCTGGAAACACCATATATTTT
15,-,TRBV6-5,TRBD2,TRBJ2-4,CASSPRGGIIYIQYF,TGTGCCAGCAGCCCCCGCGGGGGGATAATTTACATTCAGTACTTC
14,-,TRBV6-2/TRBV6-3,-,TRBJ1-1,CASIPGGGHSPLFF,TGTGCCAGCATCCCGGGGGGGGGCCACTCCCCCCTTTTCTTT
15,-,TRBV11-2,-,TRBJ2-3,CASSLQPASTDTQYF,TGTGCCAGCAGCCTACAACCCGCTAGCACAGATACGCAGTATTTT
15,few,TRBV18,-,TRBJ2-2,CASSPPSKTTGELFF,TGTGCCAGCTCACCACCCTCAAAAACCACCGGGGAGCTGTTTTTT
12,-,TRBV29-1,-,TRBJ1-5,CSVVAGDQPQHF,TGCAGCGTTGTTGCCGGGGATCAGCCCCAGCATTTT
14,-,TRBV5-1,-,TRBJ2-3,CASSLPSGTDTQYF,TGCGCCAGCAGCTTGCCTTCTGGCACAGATACGCAGTATTTT
17,-,TRBV7-2,TRBD1,TRBJ2-2,CASSLVGTGGTEQELFF,TGTGCCAGCAGCTTAGTTGGGACAGGGGGCACAGAGCAAGAGCTGTTTTTT